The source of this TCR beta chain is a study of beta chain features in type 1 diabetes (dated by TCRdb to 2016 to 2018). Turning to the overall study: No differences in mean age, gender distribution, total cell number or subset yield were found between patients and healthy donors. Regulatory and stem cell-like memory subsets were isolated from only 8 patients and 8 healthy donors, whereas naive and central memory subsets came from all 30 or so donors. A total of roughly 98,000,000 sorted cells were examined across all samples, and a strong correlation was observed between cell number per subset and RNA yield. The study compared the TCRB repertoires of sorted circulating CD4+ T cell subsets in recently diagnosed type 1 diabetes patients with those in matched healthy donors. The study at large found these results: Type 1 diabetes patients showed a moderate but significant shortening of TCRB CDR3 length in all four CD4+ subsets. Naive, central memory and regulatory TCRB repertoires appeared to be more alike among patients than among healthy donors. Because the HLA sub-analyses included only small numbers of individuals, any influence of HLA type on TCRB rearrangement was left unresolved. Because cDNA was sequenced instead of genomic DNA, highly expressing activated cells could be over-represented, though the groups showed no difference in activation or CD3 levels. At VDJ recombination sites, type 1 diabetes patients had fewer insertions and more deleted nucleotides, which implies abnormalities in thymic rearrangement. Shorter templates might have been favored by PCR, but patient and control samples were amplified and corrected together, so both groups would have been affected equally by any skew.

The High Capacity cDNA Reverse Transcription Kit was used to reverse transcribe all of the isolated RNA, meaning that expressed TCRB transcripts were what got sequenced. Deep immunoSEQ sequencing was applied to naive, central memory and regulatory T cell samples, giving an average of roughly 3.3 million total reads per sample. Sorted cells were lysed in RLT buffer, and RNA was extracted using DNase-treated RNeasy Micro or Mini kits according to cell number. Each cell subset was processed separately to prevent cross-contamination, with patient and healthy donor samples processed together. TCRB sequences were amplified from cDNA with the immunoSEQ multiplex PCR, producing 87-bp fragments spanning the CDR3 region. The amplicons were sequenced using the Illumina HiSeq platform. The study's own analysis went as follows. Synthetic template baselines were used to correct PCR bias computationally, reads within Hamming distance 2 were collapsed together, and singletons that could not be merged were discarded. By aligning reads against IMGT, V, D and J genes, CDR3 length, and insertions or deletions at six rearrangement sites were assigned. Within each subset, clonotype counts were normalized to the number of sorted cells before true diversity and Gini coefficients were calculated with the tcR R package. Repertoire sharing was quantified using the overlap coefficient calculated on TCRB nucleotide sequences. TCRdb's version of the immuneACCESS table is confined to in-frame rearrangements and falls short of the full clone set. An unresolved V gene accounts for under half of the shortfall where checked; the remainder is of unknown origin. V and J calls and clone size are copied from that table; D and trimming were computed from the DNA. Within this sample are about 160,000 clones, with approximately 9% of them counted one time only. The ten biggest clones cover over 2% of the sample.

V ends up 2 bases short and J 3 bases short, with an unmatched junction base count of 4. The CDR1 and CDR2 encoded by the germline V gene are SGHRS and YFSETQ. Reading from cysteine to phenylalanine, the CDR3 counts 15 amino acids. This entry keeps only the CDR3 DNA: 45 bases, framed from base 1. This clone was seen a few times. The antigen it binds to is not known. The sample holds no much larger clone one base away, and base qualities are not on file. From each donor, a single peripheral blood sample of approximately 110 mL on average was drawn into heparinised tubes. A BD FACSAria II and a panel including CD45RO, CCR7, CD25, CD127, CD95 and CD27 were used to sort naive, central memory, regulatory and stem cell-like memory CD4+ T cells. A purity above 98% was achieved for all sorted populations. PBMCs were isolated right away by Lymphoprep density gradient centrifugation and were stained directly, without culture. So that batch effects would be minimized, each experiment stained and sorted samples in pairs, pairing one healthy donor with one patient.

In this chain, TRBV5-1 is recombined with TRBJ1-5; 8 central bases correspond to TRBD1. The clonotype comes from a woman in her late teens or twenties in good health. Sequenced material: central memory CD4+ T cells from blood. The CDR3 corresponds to CASSLGDRPNQPQHF. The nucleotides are TGCGCCAGCAGCTTAGGGGACAGGCCCAATCAGCCCCAGCATTTT. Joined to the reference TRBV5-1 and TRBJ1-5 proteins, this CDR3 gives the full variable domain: KAGVTQTPRYLIKTRGQQVTLSCSPISGHRSVSWYQQTPGQGLQFLFEYFSETQRNKGNFPGRFSGRQFSNSRSEMNVSTLELGDSALYLCASSLGDRPNQPQHFGDGTRLSIL.